A selection of T cell receptor beta chains follows, all from one sample in a study of cytomegalovirus exposure and HLA in healthy donors. Libraries were prepared by immunoSEQ multiplex PCR; TCRdb keeps only in-frame clonotypes and omits some of them. This table holds some 85,000 clones, 76% found once. The material sequenced was PBMCs. These receptors came from a man aged 40-49 years in good health and CMV-seronegative. Each CDR3 is given with its conserved first and last residue. Fields, in order: clone size, V gene, J gene, D gene, CDR3 protein, CDR3 DNA. The D gene is left open where the match is weak. Not all rows give a size; the values are once, few, many and, for expanded clones, a class.

>-|TRBV4-3|TRBJ2-1|TRBD2
CASSPPGGHEQFF
TGCGCCAGCAGCCCCCCGGGGGGACATGAGCAGTTCTTC
>-|TRBV28|TRBJ2-5|TRBD1
CASTTTRDRGEETQYF
TGTGCCAGCACCACTACCCGGGACAGGGGGGAGGAGACCCAGTACTTC
>-|TRBV7-2|TRBJ2-3|-
CASSLGTGGHSTDTQYF
TGTGCCAGCAGCTTAGGTACGGGGGGACATAGCACAGATACGCAGTATTTT
>-|TRBV6-4|TRBJ2-2|TRBD2
CASSTSGGATGELFF
TGTGCCAGCAGTACTAGCGGGGGGGCCACCGGGGAGCTGTTTTTT
>-|TRBV4-2|TRBJ2-3|-
CASSQDAREADTQYF
TGTGCCAGCAGCCAAGACGCCCGCGAGGCGGATACGCAGTATTTT
>-|TRBV9|TRBJ1-2|TRBD1
CASSMTGGADRYGYTF
TGTGCCAGCAGTATGACAGGGGGCGCGGATCGCTATGGCTACACCTTC
>-|TRBV7-2|TRBJ2-1|-
CASSLESDRGWNEQFF
TGTGCCAGCAGCTTAGAGTCGGACCGGGGATGGAATGAGCAGTTCTTC
>-|TRBV25-1|TRBJ2-7|-
CASSEGGVIIYEQYF
TGTGCCAGCAGTGAAGGAGGCGTCATTATCTACGAGCAGTACTTC
>-|TRBV7-2|TRBJ1-5|TRBD1
CASSTRTGAQPQHF
TGTGCCAGCAGCACCAGGACAGGGGCTCAGCCCCAGCATTTT
>-|TRBV9|TRBJ1-1|TRBD1
CASSIRTGVDTEAFF
TGTGCCAGCAGCATTAGGACAGGGGTAGACACTGAAGCTTTCTTT
>-|TRBV19|TRBJ1-2|-
CASSIGDSGYTF
TGTGCCAGTAGTATAGGGGACTCAGGCTACACCTTC
>-|TRBV4-3|TRBJ2-3|-
CASSQEGQSTDTQYF
TGCGCCAGCAGCCAAGAGGGCCAGAGCACAGATACGCAGTATTTT
>-|TRBV27|TRBJ1-2|TRBD1
CASSLGTGGNYGYTF
TGTGCCAGCAGTTTAGGGACAGGGGGAAACTATGGCTACACCTTC
>-|TRBV5-5|TRBJ1-5|-
CASSFYRGGQPQHF
TGTGCCAGCAGCTTTTACAGAGGGGGACAGCCCCAGCATTTT
>-|TRBV10-3|TRBJ2-3|-
CAISESRGSTDTQYF
TGTGCCATCAGTGAGTCAAGGGGGTCCACAGATACGCAGTATTTT
>-|TRBV30|TRBJ2-5|TRBD1
CALQGVGQQETQYF
TGTGCTTTACAAGGGGTGGGACAGCAAGAGACCCAGTACTTC
>-|TRBV5-6|TRBJ2-7|TRBD1
CASSLGQGHEQYF
TGTGCCAGCAGCTTAGGACAGGGCCACGAGCAGTACTTC
>-|TRBV9|TRBJ1-2|TRBD1
CASSVGQGANYGYTF
TGTGCCAGCAGCGTGGGACAGGGGGCAAACTATGGCTACACCTTC
>-|TRBV4-2|TRBJ1-2|-
CASTGVLGGGYTF
TGTGCCAGCACGGGGGTCTTAGGAGGCGGCTACACCTTC
>-|TRBV11-1|TRBJ2-1|TRBD2
CASSLASGLNEQFF
TGTGCCAGCAGCTTAGCTAGCGGGCTGAATGAGCAGTTCTTC
>-|TRBV25-1|TRBJ2-7|-
CASSGISYEQYF
TGTGCCAGCTCCGGGATTTCCTACGAGCAGTACTTC
>-|TRBV9|TRBJ2-5|TRBD2
CASSVGNSGGQETQYF
TGTGCCAGCAGCGTAGGAAACAGCGGGGGCCAAGAGACCCAGTACTTC
>-|TRBV6-5|TRBJ2-3|-
CASSPTQGATDTQYF
TGTGCCAGCAGCCCGACGCAGGGTGCCACAGATACGCAGTATTTT
>medium-sized|TRBV4-2|TRBJ2-7|TRBD2
CASSPRTSGGDSDEQYF
TGTGCCAGCAGCCCCAGGACTAGCGGGGGGGACTCTGACGAGCAGTACTTC
>-|TRBV2|TRBJ2-7|TRBD2
CASTEGTSETYEQYF
TGTGCCAGCACCGAGGGGACTAGCGAAACCTACGAGCAGTACTTC
>-|TRBV9|TRBJ1-5|-
CASSFNGGPGQPQHF
TGTGCCAGCAGCTTTAACGGAGGGCCCGGCCAGCCCCAGCATTTT